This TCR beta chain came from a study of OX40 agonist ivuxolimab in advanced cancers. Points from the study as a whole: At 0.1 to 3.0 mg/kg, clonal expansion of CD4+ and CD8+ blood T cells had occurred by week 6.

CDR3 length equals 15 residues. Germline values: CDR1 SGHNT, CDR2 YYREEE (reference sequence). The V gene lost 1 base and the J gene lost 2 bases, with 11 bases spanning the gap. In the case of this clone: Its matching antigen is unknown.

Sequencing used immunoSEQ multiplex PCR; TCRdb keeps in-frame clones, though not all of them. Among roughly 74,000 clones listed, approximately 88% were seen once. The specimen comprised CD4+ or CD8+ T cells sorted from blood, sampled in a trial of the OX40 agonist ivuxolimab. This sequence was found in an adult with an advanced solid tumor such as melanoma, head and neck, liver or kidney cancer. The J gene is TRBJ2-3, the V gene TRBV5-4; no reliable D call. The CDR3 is CASSLSGPYTDTQYF. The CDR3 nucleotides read TGTGCCAGCAGCTTGTCCGGGCCCTACACAGATACGCAGTATTTT.